The rows below give T cell receptor beta chains drawn from one sample of a study of CD8+CD57+ T cells in acquired aplastic anemia. In TCRdb, the reads were re-called with MiXCR into one record per CDR3 protein. The sample carries 150,000 to 200,000 distinct CDR3 sequences, around 50% recorded once. Sequencing used sorted CD4+, CD8+, or CD8+CD57+ T cells (not recorded which) from PBMCs. These receptors were taken from a human donor with aplastic anemia. Both conserved end residues are part of each CDR3. The D gene is left open where the match is weak. The size of a clone is reported for some rows only, either as once, few or many, or as a class for expanded clones.

J gene	clone size	V gene	D gene	CDR3 protein	CDR3 DNA
TRBJ2-3	NA	TRBV12-3/TRBV12-4	TRBD1	CASSPTGGSWQYF	TGTGCCAGCAGCCCGACAGGGGGCTCTTGGCAGTATTTT
TRBJ2-3	NA	TRBV7-8	TRBD1	CASGQGASTDTQYF	TGTGCCAGCGGTCAGGGGGCTTCGACAGATACGCAGTATTTT
TRBJ2-5	once	TRBV7-2	TRBD1	CASRRTGTETQYF	TGTGCCAGCAGACGGACAGGAACTGAGACCCAGTACTTC
TRBJ2-1	many	TRBV5-1	TRBD2	CASSGAGTSGDEQFF	TGCGCCAGCAGCGGCGCCGGGACTAGCGGGGATGAGCAGTTCTTC
TRBJ2-3	many	TRBV11-2	TRBD2	CASSRGTSGRVGDTQYF	TGTGCCAGCAGCCGAGGGACTAGCGGGAGAGTTGGAGATACGCAGTATTTT
TRBJ2-1	few	TRBV29-1	TRBD2	CSVRTSGGEYEQFF	TGCAGCGTTCGGACTAGCGGGGGGGAGTATGAGCAGTTCTTC
TRBJ1-3	many	TRBV6-2/TRBV6-3	NA	CASSRRTEGNTIYF	TGTGCCAGCAGCCGGAGGACAGAAGGAAACACCATATATTTT
TRBJ2-3	many	TRBV6-1	TRBD1	CASSDTGADTQYF	TGTGCCAGCAGTGATACAGGGGCAGATACGCAGTATTTT
TRBJ2-3	many	TRBV2	NA	CASTTARKGGSTDTQYF	TGTGCCAGCACCACCGCTCGAAAGGGCGGTAGCACAGATACGCAGTATTTT
TRBJ2-1	NA	TRBV5-6	TRBD1	CASSPGPGGASYNEQFF	TGTGCCAGCAGTCCCGGGCCAGGGGGCGCCTCCTACAATGAGCAGTTCTTC
TRBJ1-1	NA	TRBV6-1	TRBD1	CASSVAGTGGTEAFF	TGTGCCAGCAGTGTAGCCGGGACAGGGGGGACTGAAGCTTTCTTT